A single sample is the source of the 26 T cell receptor beta chains below, sequenced in a study of cytomegalovirus exposure and HLA in healthy donors. This PCR relied on a set of 60 Vbeta primers and 13 Jbeta primers. Some clones are missing from TCRdb's copy, which holds only in-frame ones; the method was immunoSEQ multiplex PCR. The sample gives about 150,000 clones, approximately 78% of which show up once; roughly 4.3% is in the top ten. Sequencing was carried out using PBMCs. These receptors were taken from a woman between 40 and 55 years old in good health and CMV-seropositive.

This clone showed up just a few times. CDR3 sequence: CASSLDTQETQYF. DNA of the CDR3: TGCGCCAGCAGCTTGGACACCCAAGAGACCCAGTACTTC. The gene calls are TRBV5-1 and TRBJ2-5, with no clear D. Germline V CDR1 and CDR2: SGHRS, YFSETQ. The CDR3 is 13 amino acids. The V end was cut by 0 bases, the J end by 1 base, with 4 bases between.

The gene calls are TRBV12-2 and TRBJ2-7; the table names TRBD2, a call not compared with the DNA. TRBV12-2 is a pseudogene segment. The CDR3 loop spans 13 amino acids. CDR3 residues: CASRSRTRGEQYF. As DNA, the CDR3 is TGTGCAAGTCGCTCCCGGACTAGGGGAGAGCAGTACTTC.

CDR3 region: CASRQTGQLGEQYF. CDR3 nucleotide sequence: TGTGCCAGCAGACAAACAGGGCAACTTGGCGAGCAGTACTTC. This chain connects TRBV25-1 to TRBJ2-7, with D perhaps TRBD1 (6 bases). Trimming pared 6 bases from V and 6 bases from J, leaving 18 bases between. There are 14 residues in the CDR3. Germline assignment: CDR1 MGHDK and CDR2 SYGVNS.

The chain employs TRBV2 and TRBJ2-3; a possible D gene is TRBD2 (5 bases). The CDR3 runs to 15 residues. The V end lost 4 bases, the J end lost 2 bases, and 13 bases lay between the germline ends. The germline gives CDR1 SNHLY, CDR2 FYNNEI. In DNA, the CDR3 is TGTGCCAGCAGTGTGGGAGCGCGGGCCACAGATACGCAGTATTTT. Amino acids: CASSVGARATDTQYF.

The chain recombines TRBV7-9 with TRBJ1-4; D not resolved. The germline gives CDR1 SEHNR, CDR2 FQNEAQ (reference sequence). V was shortened by 3 bases and J by 8 bases, with 10 bases between the two germline ends. The CDR3 loop spans 13 amino acids. The CDR3 DNA reads TGTGCCAGCAGCTTTAACTCGAACGAAAAACTGTTTTTT. Protein product: CASSFNSNEKLFF.

The chain uses TRBV5-4 and TRBJ2-1, with 8 bases aligning to TRBD2. Germline lookup yields CDR1 SGHNT and CDR2 YYREEE (reference sequence). The CDR3 consists of 15 residues. V lost 2 bases and J lost 5; bases outside the gene matches: 6. The CDR3 reads CASSFWETSDNEQFF. The CDR3, as DNA: TGTGCCAGCAGCTTCTGGGAGACTAGCGACAATGAGCAGTTCTTC.

This clone was picked up a small number of times. This chain connects TRBV7-2 to TRBJ2-7, with 10 bases identical to TRBD2. The V gene end was trimmed by 5 bases and the J gene end by 5 bases; junction bases not matched to a gene: 9. The V gene's germline CDR1 is SGHTA and CDR2 FQGNSA. The CDR3 totals 15 residues. The CDR3 spells CASSPGTSVTDEQYF. The CDR3, as DNA: TGTGCCAGCAGCCCAGGGACTAGCGTTACGGACGAGCAGTACTTC.

This clone was recorded a few times. The J gene is TRBJ2-7, the V gene TRBV19; 8 bases match TRBD1. This CDR3 has 13 amino acids. With 6 bases clipped from V and 4 bases from J, the junction kept 5 bases outside the gene matches. Germline assignment: CDR1 LNHDA and CDR2 SQIVND (reference sequence). DNA for the CDR3: TGTGCCAGTAGGGGGACAGGTCGGTACGAGCAGTACTTC. It specifies CASRGTGRYEQYF.

This clone was seen just once. V and J are TRBV7-9 and TRBJ2-5; 7 bases map to TRBD2. The J call may be mistaken, given a closer DNA end match to TRBJ2-7. Germline lookup yields CDR1 SEHNR and CDR2 FQNEAQ (reference sequence). This CDR3 is 15 amino acids long. Here the CDR3 reads CASTPGLAASYEQYF. DNA of the CDR3: TGTGCCAGCACCCCGGGGCTAGCGGCGTCCTACGAGCAGTACTTC.

There are a few counts of this clone. V is TRBV20-1 and J is TRBJ1-3; D may be TRBD1 (5 bases). Germline-derived CDR1 and CDR2 are DFQATT and SNEGSKA (reference sequence). V lost 7 bases and J 9 bases, leaving 13 bases between the germline ends. CDR3 length equals 11 residues. DNA for the CDR3: TGCAGTGGCGGGGACGGGGCCACCATATATTTT. This translates into CSGGDGATIYF.

This clone was seen a handful of times. The chain links TRBV19 to TRBJ1-1; perhaps TRBD1 as D (6 bases). This CDR3 comprises 12 residues. CDR1 is LNHDA, CDR2 SQIVND, per germline (reference sequence). The ends were cut back, 10 bases at V and 0 bases at J, with 9 bases in the middle. CDR3 DNA: TGTGCCACACAGGGCCTGAACACTGAAGCTTTCTTT. This encodes CATQGLNTEAFF.

This chain uses TRBV5-4 with TRBJ2-5; no firm D call. This CDR3 contains 15 residues. Germline loops: CDR1 SGHNT, CDR2 YYREEE (reference sequence). V was shortened by 0 bases and J by 0 bases, with 9 bases between the two germline ends. The DNA of the CDR3 is TGTGCCAGCAGCTTGGTTGCGCGTAACCAAGAGACCCAGTACTTC. This translates into CASSLVARNQETQYF.

This chain uses TRBV5-4 with TRBJ2-3, with D perhaps TRBD2 (5 bases). V lost 8 bases, J lost 4 bases, and 20 bases lay in between. This CDR3 is built from 15 residues. Germline CDR1 is SGHNT and CDR2 is YYREEE (reference sequence). The DNA for the CDR3 is TGTGCCAGTGGCCCCACTCGGTCGGGGTCAGATACGCAGTATTTT. Protein: CASGPTRSGSDTQYF.

CDR3 DNA sequence: TGTGCCAGCAGCGGTGGGACAGGGAGGGTAGAGACCCAGTACTTC. It specifies CASSGGTGRVETQYF. This chain uses TRBV7-7 with TRBJ2-5; 9 nucleotides match TRBD1. CDR1 SSHAT and CDR2 FNYEAQ come from the germline V gene (reference sequence). This CDR3 comprises 15 residues. J gave up 4 bases and V 5 bases, and 8 bases lay outside the gene matches.

The CDR3 bases are TGTGCCTGGAGCTTAACAGGGGGCTCGTACAATGAGCAGTTCTTC. Translation gives CAWSLTGGSYNEQFF. The chain employs TRBV30 and TRBJ2-1; 9 bases are shared with TRBD1. The V segment lost 3 bases and the J segment 4 bases; nucleotides outside the gene matches: 7. In germline, CDR1 is GTSNPN, CDR2 SVGIG (reference sequence). The CDR3 has 15 amino acids.

The chain is built from TRBV30 and TRBJ2-7; perhaps TRBD2 as D (5 bases). Looked up from germline, CDR1 is GTSNPN and CDR2 is SVGIG (reference sequence). This CDR3 comprises 14 residues. Trimming left V 0 bases short and J 0 bases short, with 9 bases between. This chain's CDR3 is CAWSVEGSSYEQYF. Written as DNA, the CDR3 is TGTGCCTGGAGTGTAGAGGGCTCCTCCTACGAGCAGTACTTC.

CDR3 sequence: CASSRQDNYGYTF. The DNA of the CDR3 is TGTGCCAGCAGCCGACAGGATAACTATGGCTACACCTTC. The chain couples TRBV5-8 to TRBJ1-2, with TRBD1 as a possible D gene (6 bases). This CDR3 is 13 amino acids long. V lost 4 bases, J lost 1 base, and 8 bases lay in between. Germline CDR1 reads SGHTS; CDR2 reads YDEGEE.

V gene TRBV28 combines with J gene TRBJ1-5; a weak D match, TRBD1 (5 bases). V lost 5 bases and J lost 6, with 14 bases in between. The CDR3 sequence is 14 residues long. CDR1 is MDHEN, CDR2 SYDVKM, per germline. This CDR3 reads CASSDSGLGQPQHF. As DNA, the CDR3 is TGTGCCAGCAGTGATTCAGGGTTGGGTCAGCCCCAGCATTTT.

CDR3 nucleotide sequence: TGTGCCTCAAGACAGGGATCCCTCTTCTTC. Protein: CASRQGSLFF. The gene calls are TRBV10-3 and TRBJ2-1; 7 nucleotides line up with TRBD1. Germline loops: CDR1 ENHRY, CDR2 SYGVKD. V shed 11 bases, J shed 16 bases, and the junction held 11 bases outside the gene matches. This CDR3 is built from 10 residues.

The genes are TRBV9 and TRBJ2-3; 9 nucleotides align to TRBD2. CDR1 is SGDLS, CDR2 YYNGEE, per germline. The CDR3 spans 16 residues. V trimming: 4 bases; J trimming: 3 bases; junction bases outside the gene matches: 9. Here the CDR3 reads CASSNYPLAGTDTQYF. For the CDR3, the DNA is TGTGCCAGCAGCAACTACCCGCTAGCGGGAACAGATACGCAGTATTTT.

The CDR3 sequence: CASSFLFFRAARTKNTEAFF. The CDR3 DNA sequence: TGTGCCAGCAGTTTCCTATTTTTCCGGGCAGCAAGGACAAAGAACACTGAAGCTTTCTTT. The V and J genes are TRBV28 and TRBJ1-1; D perhaps matches TRBD1 (5 bases). In germline, CDR1 is MDHEN, CDR2 SYDVKM. The germline V and J ends were trimmed by 3 bases and 1 base, with 27 bases remaining between them. The CDR3 totals 20 residues.

The chain has TRBV6-1 and TRBJ2-1; D remains unclear. The CDR3 length is 11 residues. V gave up 6 bases and J gave up 9 bases, with 9 bases separating them. Germline CDR1 is MNHNS and CDR2 is SASEGT. The CDR3: CASSLEVEQFF. CDR3 DNA sequence: TGTGCCAGCAGCTTAGAGGTTGAGCAGTTCTTC.

This clone occurred once. V usage is TRBV2 and J usage is TRBJ2-7, with 8 bases aligning to TRBD1. CDR1 and CDR2 from the germline V gene are SNHLY and FYNNEI. The CDR3 length is 14 residues. Germline trimming cut 8 bases from V and 7 bases from J; bases unmatched to any gene: 13. The CDR3 DNA follows: TGTGCCAGCCGGGTCCCAGGGGGCTCTGGGGAGCAGTACTTC. Translated: CASRVPGGSGEQYF.

The chain employs TRBV9 and TRBJ2-7; 9 nucleotides agree with TRBD2. CDR1 and CDR2 from the germline V gene are SGDLS and YYNGEE. The CDR3 is 15 residues long. The junction had 6 bases not matched to a gene; V was cut back by 0 bases and J by 5 bases. CDR3 bases: TGTGCCAGCAGCGTAGCCGCGGGAGGGTCGGACGAGCAGTACTTC. It is translated as CASSVAAGGSDEQYF.

This clone was found a few times. V is TRBV6-5 and J is TRBJ2-3, with D hard to call. The V and J ends lost 4 bases and 2 bases respectively, with 4 bases between them. The CDR3 contains 12 residues. CDR1 MNHEY and CDR2 SVGAGI come from the germline V gene. CDR3 sequence reads: CASSSNTDTQYF. The CDR3 DNA reads as TGTGCCAGCAGTTCCAACACAGATACGCAGTATTTT.

The J gene is TRBJ1-1, the V gene TRBV14; possible D gene TRBD1, 5 bases. CDR1 SGHDN and CDR2 FVKESK come from the germline V gene. V was pared by 1 base and J by 8 bases, with 26 bases between. This CDR3 comprises 18 residues. The DNA for the CDR3 is TGTGCCAGCAGCCAAGTGCGGGGTGGTCAGGGAAGGGTTGCGGAAGCTTTCTTT. It translates to CASSQVRGGQGRVAEAFF.